The 24 T cell receptor beta chains given below trace back to one sample, sequenced in a study of blood T cell repertoires in COVID-19. Using immunoSEQ multiplex PCR, the repertoire was profiled, and TCRdb retains in-frame clones only, with some absent. The sample lists about 100,000 clones, roughly 90% occurring once. The material sequenced was peripheral blood. All receptors come from a woman aged 55-70 years with acute or convalescent COVID-19.

The V and J genes are TRBV7-2 and TRBJ1-1; D remains ambiguous. This CDR3 is 14 amino acids long. Germline V gene sequence: CDR1 SGHTA, CDR2 FQGNSA. With 5 bases removed from V and 0 bases from J, the gap between germline ends came to 10 bases. CDR3 nucleotides: TGTGCCAGCAGCAACAGCCCTTTGAACACTGAAGCTTTCTTT. Amino acid sequence: CASSNSPLNTEAFF.

The chain uses TRBV1 and TRBJ2-7; the table's D gene call, TRBD2, was not cross checked with the DNA. TRBV1 is a pseudogene. This CDR3 is 17 amino acids long. CDR3 bases: TGCACCAGCACCGCACCCCTTACTAGCGGGAGTAACTACGAGCAGTACGTC. It codes for CTSTAPLTSGSNYEQYV.

This sequence joins TRBV3-1 (or the pseudogene TRBV3-2) and TRBJ2-2; the D gene is possibly TRBD1 (6 bases). Germline V CDR1 and CDR2: LGHDT, YNNKEL (reference sequence). Between the trimmed V and J ends, which lost 6 bases and 6 bases, there was a span of 11 bases. This CDR3 has 13 residues. This chain's CDR3 is CASSRTGPGELFF. CDR3 nucleotide sequence: TGTGCCAGCAGTAGAACAGGGCCCGGGGAGCTGTTTTTT.

The rearrangement links TRBV7-9 to TRBJ2-1; TRBD2 might be the D (6 bases). The CDR3 totals 14 residues. The germline V gene encodes CDR1 SEHNR and CDR2 FQNEAQ (reference sequence). Trimming removed 1 base at V and 7 bases at J, with 11 bases between. The CDR3 DNA is TGTGCCAGCAGCTTAGATCTGGCGGGAAATGAGCAGTTCTTC. It is translated as CASSLDLAGNEQFF. The variable domain in full, with the rest retrieved from reference TRBV7-9 and TRBJ2-1, is DTGVSQNPRHKITKRGQNVTFRCDPISEHNRLYWYRQTLGQGPEFLTYFQNEAQLEKSRLLSDRFSAERPKGSFSTLEIQRTEQGDSAMYLCASSLDLAGNEQFFGPGTRLTVL.

This chain links TRBV5-4 with TRBJ2-6; 8 bases match TRBD2. The V gene's germline CDR1 is SGHNT and CDR2 YYREEE (reference sequence). V lost 4 bases and J lost 0; bases outside the gene matches: 9. The CDR3 contains 18 residues. CDR3 nucleotides: TGTGCCAGCAGCAAATTTAGCGGGACGGCCTCTGGGGCCAACGTCCTGACTTTC. Amino acid sequence: CASSKFSGTASGANVLTF.

This chain connects TRBV5-1 to TRBJ1-4, with 11 bases lining up with TRBD1. The V gene's germline CDR1 is SGHRS and CDR2 YFSETQ. This CDR3 spans 14 amino acids. V was clipped by 3 bases and J by 17 bases; unmatched bases: 12. DNA for the CDR3: TGCGCCAGCAGCTCCGGGACAGGGGGACTCAGACTTTTTTTT. This encodes CASSSGTGGLRLFF.

J is TRBJ1-5 and V is TRBV28, with TRBD1 matching 9 bases. The J segment lost 3 bases and the V segment lost 10 bases, leaving 7 bases of the junction unmatched. Looked up from germline, CDR1 is MDHEN and CDR2 is SYDVKM. The CDR3 sequence is 14 residues long. This chain's CDR3 is CATRQGGSNQPQHF. CDR3 in DNA: TGTGCCACCCGACAGGGGGGTTCCAATCAGCCCCAGCATTTT.

V is TRBV19 and J is TRBJ2-5; TRBD1 agrees at 8 bases. Per germline, CDR1 LNHDA and CDR2 SQIVND (reference sequence). CDR3 length equals 15 residues. V trimming: 2 bases; J trimming: 5 bases; junction bases outside the gene matches: 7. The CDR3 DNA follows: TGTGCCAGTAGTATAAGGAGACAGGGGAGGGAGACCCAGTACTTC. Translating gives CASSIRRQGRETQYF.

The sample holds a few counts of this clone. The chain employs TRBV3-1 (or the pseudogene TRBV3-2) and TRBJ1-2, with TRBD1 matching 10 bases. The ends lost 3 bases at V and 7 bases at J; junction bases unmatched: 5. This CDR3 contains 14 residues. The germline V gene encodes CDR1 LGHDT and CDR2 YNNKEL (reference sequence). In DNA, the CDR3 is TGTGCCAGCAGCCAGTTCCGGGACAGGGGTGGCTACACCTTC. Protein: CASSQFRDRGGYTF.

This clone was recorded once. The chain links TRBV15 to TRBJ1-1; the D gene is possibly TRBD1 (5 bases). Trimming removed 1 base from V and 2 bases from J, with 17 bases in between. CDR3 length: 17 residues. Per the germline V gene, CDR1 is LNHNV and CDR2 is YYDKDF (reference sequence). This CDR3 reads CATSRVSGTRGNTEAFF. CDR3 sequence (DNA): TGTGCCACCAGCAGAGTCTCTGGAACAAGGGGTAACACTGAAGCTTTCTTT.

This chain links TRBV12-5 with TRBJ2-3; no clear D. V dropped 11 bases and J dropped 0 bases, with 9 bases sitting between them. Germline assignment: CDR1 LGHNT and CDR2 FRNRAP. The CDR3 contains 12 residues. The DNA of the CDR3 is TGTGCTTCTGGTCGGAGCACAGATACGCAGTATTTT. Translation: CASGRSTDTQYF.

The CDR3 coding sequence is TGTGCCAGCAGTTACTCGCTAGCGGGACTCCCCTACGAGCAGTACTTC. This gives the protein CASSYSLAGLPYEQYF. The gene calls are TRBV6-5 and TRBJ2-7, with 9 bases fitting TRBD2. The V gene end was trimmed by 0 bases and the J gene end by 2 bases; junction bases not matched to a gene: 5. There are 16 residues in the CDR3. CDR1 and CDR2 (germline): MNHEY, SVGAGI.

This rearrangement joins TRBV7-9 to TRBJ2-2, with TRBD1 matching over 7 bases. There are 13 residues in the CDR3. Trimming took 5 bases from V and 6 from J; bases not matched to a gene: 3. Germline-derived CDR1 and CDR2 are SEHNR and FQNEAQ (reference sequence). CDR3 amino acids: CASSPTGPGELFF. The CDR3 DNA is TGTGCCAGCAGCCCGACAGGGCCCGGGGAGCTGTTTTTT.

The chain is built from TRBV28 and TRBJ2-2; 13 bases map to TRBD2. J was trimmed by 4 bases and V by 1 base; bases with no gene match: 9. Germline V gene sequence: CDR1 MDHEN, CDR2 SYDVKM. This CDR3 region has 19 residues. CDR3 loop: CASSLSRTSGRLGTGELFF. The CDR3, as DNA: TGTGCCAGCAGTTTATCCCGGACTAGCGGGAGACTGGGCACCGGGGAGCTGTTTTTT.

V and J are TRBV2 and TRBJ1-2; D ambiguous. This CDR3 region has 14 residues. Germline loops: CDR1 SNHLY, CDR2 FYNNEI. The V end was cut by 4 bases, the J end by 3 bases, with 12 bases between. The CDR3 bases are TGTGCCAGCAGTGCGCAGGTCATTGACTATGGCTACACCTTC. This codes for CASSAQVIDYGYTF.

The rearrangement uses TRBV4-1 and TRBJ2-1; TRBD2 might be the D (6 bases). The germline CDR1 and CDR2 sequences are MGHRA and YSYEKL. V was trimmed by 0 bases and J by 4 bases, leaving 7 bases between them. CDR3 size: 14 residues. The CDR3, as DNA: TGCGCCAGCAGCCAAGAGGGGACTTACAATGAGCAGTTCTTC. It specifies CASSQEGTYNEQFF.

V is TRBV14 and J is TRBJ2-5, with TRBD2 identical over 10 bases. The V segment lost 0 bases and the J segment 5 bases; nucleotides outside the gene matches: 3. CDR1 is SGHDN and CDR2 is FVKESK in the germline V gene. This CDR3 contains 15 residues. For the CDR3, the DNA is TGTGCCAGCAGCCAAGATATACTAGCGGGGGAGACCCAGTACTTC. Translated: CASSQDILAGETQYF.

V gene TRBV27 combines with J gene TRBJ1-1; 9 bases map to TRBD1. Germline loops: CDR1 MNHEY, CDR2 SMNVEV (reference sequence). With 5 bases clipped from V and 4 bases from J, the junction kept 8 bases outside the gene matches. The CDR3 covers 15 residues. Here the CDR3 DNA reads TGTGCCAGCAGTACGGGGACAGGGCGATCCACTGAAGCTTTCTTT. It is translated as CASSTGTGRSTEAFF.

This chain joins TRBV3-1 (or the pseudogene TRBV3-2) and TRBJ1-5; tentatively, D is TRBD1 (5 bases). The V end lost 3 bases, the J end lost 3 bases, and 18 bases lay between the germline ends. Germline values: CDR1 LGHDT, CDR2 YNNKEL (reference sequence). The CDR3 totals 17 residues. The CDR3 loop is CASSHSSGNWNNQPQHF. The CDR3 coding sequence is TGTGCCAGCAGCCATTCTTCAGGGAATTGGAACAATCAGCCCCAGCATTTT.

The V and J genes are TRBV30 and TRBJ2-7, with 14 bases identical to TRBD2. Per germline, CDR1 GTSNPN and CDR2 SVGIG (reference sequence). The CDR3 consists of 16 residues. The trim removed 2 bases at V and 3 bases at J, leaving 6 bases unmatched. The CDR3 DNA reads TGTGCCTGGAGTTGGGGACTAGCGGGAGATGTCTACGAGCAGTACTTC. It encodes CAWSWGLAGDVYEQYF.

On this clone itself: One end of the junction fails to match germline, which may point to a read error. This chain joins TRBV30 and TRBJ1-1; D gene ambiguous. CDR3 length: 9 residues. Germline V gives CDR1 GTSNPN, CDR2 SVGIG (reference sequence). CDR3 protein: CALAPPARF. The DNA of the CDR3 is TGTGCCCTAGCCCCCCCAGCTCGATTT.

This rearrangement joins TRBV30 to TRBJ1-2; no clear D gene. The V end lost 0 bases, the J end lost 7 bases, and 6 bases lay between the germline ends. Germline V CDR1 and CDR2: GTSNPN, SVGIG (reference sequence). There are 11 residues in the CDR3. CDR3 DNA sequence: TGTGCCTGGAGTGTAGGGAGTGGCTACACCTTC. This encodes CAWSVGSGYTF.

The chain uses TRBV5-1 and TRBJ1-6, with 8 bases aligning to TRBD1. The length of the CDR3 is 15 residues. J lost 7 bases, V lost 4 bases, and 7 bases had no gene match. Germline CDR1 SGHRS, CDR2 YFSETQ. In DNA form, the CDR3 reads TGCGCCAGCAGCCAAGAGACAGGGGTGAATTCACCCCTCCACTTT. Encoded protein: CASSQETGVNSPLHF.

CDR3: CASSIAGTYNEQFF. Here the CDR3 DNA reads TGTGCCAGCAGCATCGCGGGGACCTACAATGAGCAGTTCTTC. The gene calls are TRBV9 and TRBJ2-1; D perhaps matches TRBD2 (6 bases). Germline assignment: CDR1 SGDLS and CDR2 YYNGEE. The germline V and J ends were trimmed by 4 bases and 2 bases, with 10 bases remaining between them. The CDR3 loop spans 14 amino acids. Supplemented by reference TRBV9 and TRBJ2-1, the full variable domain reads DSGVTQTPKHLITATGQRVTLRCSPRSGDLSVYWYQQSLDQGLQFLIQYYNGEERAKGNILERFSAQQFPDLHSELNLSSLELGDSALYFCASSIAGTYNEQFFGPGTRLTVL.